Shown below are 22 T cell receptor beta chains from a single sample sequenced in a study of cytomegalovirus exposure and HLA in healthy donors. This PCR relied on a set of 60 Vbeta primers and 13 Jbeta primers. This table comes from immunoSEQ multiplex PCR, and its TCRdb copy is limited to in-frame clones, with some not included. This sample has approximately 120,000 clones; 74% occur once, and the top ten carry more than 2%. The sequenced material came from PBMCs. The receptors originated from a human donor in good health.

The V gene is TRBV2, the J gene TRBJ2-7, with TRBD2 matching over 12 bases. The CDR3 length is 15 residues. V was pared by 7 bases and J by 5 bases, with 9 bases of the junction left unmatched. Germline assignment: CDR1 SNHLY and CDR2 FYNNEI. CDR3 coding DNA: TGTGCCAGCACTTTACTAGCGGGAGGTCGCGACGAGCAGTACTTC. Translated: CASTLLAGGRDEQYF.

This clone was observed a single time. The V call is TRBV4-3, the J call TRBJ2-7; D not resolved. The germline V gene encodes CDR1 LGHNA and CDR2 YSLEER. The CDR3 totals 14 residues. Trimming removed 1 base from V and 6 bases from J, with 13 bases in between. For the CDR3, the DNA is TGCGCCAGCAGCCAAGCAACCTCTTTTAGCGAGCAGTACTTC. Translation gives CASSQATSFSEQYF.

This clone has just one count. V and J are TRBV19 and TRBJ2-1; TRBD1 might be the D (5 bases). Trimming stripped 1 base from V and 8 bases from J, with 15 bases between. The CDR3 contains 15 residues. Germline V gives CDR1 LNHDA, CDR2 SQIVND (reference sequence). The CDR3 nucleotides read TGTGCCAGTAGTATAGTCCGAAAGGGGTTGCATGAGCAGTTCTTC. Translation: CASSIVRKGLHEQFF.

The rearrangement uses TRBV10-2 and TRBJ1-3, with D uncertain. CDR1 is WSHSY and CDR2 is SAAADI in the germline V gene. V was pared by 3 bases and J by 0 bases, with 12 bases between. The CDR3 spans 16 residues. This chain's CDR3 is CASSDMGRSSGNTIYF. CDR3 DNA: TGCGCCAGCAGTGATATGGGGAGGAGCTCTGGAAACACCATATATTTT.

This clone is a singleton in its sample. CDR3 DNA: TGTGCCAGCAGTGCCCCGACAGCTCTCCCCAATCAGCCCCAGCATTTT. As protein: CASSAPTALPNQPQHF. The rearrangement links TRBV6-6 to TRBJ1-5, with D possibly matching TRBD1 (5 bases). There are 16 residues in the CDR3. V was shortened by 5 bases and J by 3 bases, with 17 bases between the two germline ends. Germline V gives CDR1 MNHNY, CDR2 SVGAGI (reference sequence).

This clone was found a few times. The J gene is TRBJ2-3, the V gene TRBV2, with 9 positions matching TRBD1. With V trimmed by 8 bases and J by 0 bases, 3 bases remained unmatched. This CDR3 is 14 amino acids long. CDR1 is SNHLY and CDR2 is FYNNEI in the germline V gene. CDR3 nucleotide sequence: TGTGCCAGCGGGGGACAGGGAAGCACAGATACGCAGTATTTT. Its translation: CASGGQGSTDTQYF.

This clone was seen only a few times. V and J are TRBV7-8 and TRBJ2-3; D remains unclear. V shed 4 bases and J shed 2 bases, with 7 bases lying between them. The CDR3 is 13 amino acids. Germline values: CDR1 SGHVS, CDR2 FQNEAQ. The CDR3: CASSSTYTDTQYF. CDR3 DNA: TGTGCCAGCAGCTCGACATACACAGATACGCAGTATTTT.

The chain links TRBV27 to TRBJ1-3; D not certain. From germline, CDR1 is MNHEY and CDR2 SMNVEV (reference sequence). CDR3 length equals 14 residues. Trimming removed 5 bases from V and 4 bases from J, with 12 bases in between. This CDR3 reads CASSPRIAGNTIYF. The CDR3 DNA is TGTGCCAGCAGTCCCCGGATAGCGGGAAACACCATATATTTT.

The chain has TRBV28 and TRBJ1-5; D is perhaps TRBD1 (6 bases). Germline assignment: CDR1 MDHEN and CDR2 SYDVKM. The CDR3 covers 16 residues. V was pared by 1 base and J by 1 base, with 11 bases between. CDR3 nucleotides: TGTGCCAGCAGTTTATTTACAGGGCAGAGCAATCAGCCCCAGCATTTT. This codes for CASSLFTGQSNQPQHF.

In nucleotides, the CDR3 is TGTGCCAGCAGCCATAGCGGGGGGGCGGAAGATACGCAGTATTTT. It yields the protein CASSHSGGAEDTQYF. The chain recombines TRBV4-2 with TRBJ2-3, with TRBD2 matching over 11 bases. The CDR3 loop spans 15 amino acids. V dropped 3 bases and J dropped 5; count of bases not matched to a gene: 4. Looked up from germline, CDR1 is LGHNA and CDR2 is YNFKEQ.

The chain is built from TRBV7-2 and TRBJ2-3; D remains ambiguous. V lost 0 bases, J lost 9 bases, and 13 bases lay in between. CDR1 is SGHTA and CDR2 is FQGNSA in the germline V gene. The CDR3 contains 14 residues. The chain's CDR3 is CASSLAARAGTQYF. The DNA of the CDR3 is TGTGCCAGCAGCTTAGCGGCCCGTGCAGGAACGCAGTATTTT. Full variable domain (missing parts from reference TRBV7-2 and TRBJ2-3): GAGVSQSPSNKVTEKGKDVELRCDPISGHTALYWYRQSLGQGLEFLIYFQGNSAPDKSGLPSDRFSAERTGGSVSTLTIQRTQQEDSAVYLCASSLAARAGTQYFGPGTRLTVL.

This sequence joins TRBV7-3 and TRBJ2-7; 7 bases line up with TRBD1. Germline V gives CDR1 SGHTA, CDR2 FQGTGA. The V and J ends lost 5 bases and 4 bases, in that order; junction bases with no gene match: 5. The CDR3 length is 13 residues. The CDR3 sequence: CASSKGADYEQYF. The CDR3 bases are TGTGCCAGCAGCAAGGGGGCAGATTACGAGCAGTACTTC.

The chain uses TRBV5-1 and TRBJ2-1, with D unresolved. Trimming pared 4 bases from V and 4 bases from J, leaving 21 bases between. This CDR3 is 17 amino acids long. Per the germline V gene, CDR1 is SGHRS and CDR2 is YFSETQ. DNA of the CDR3: TGCGCCAGCAGCAGCTTCGGGTTTCGAGTGGCGTACAATGAGCAGTTCTTC. Amino acids: CASSSFGFRVAYNEQFF. The variable domain in full, with the rest retrieved from reference TRBV5-1 and TRBJ2-1, is KAGVTQTPRYLIKTRGQQVTLSCSPISGHRSVSWYQQTPGQGLQFLFEYFSETQRNKGNFPGRFSGRQFSNSRSEMNVSTLELGDSALYLCASSSFGFRVAYNEQFFGPGTRLTVL.

The chain employs TRBV7-9 and TRBJ1-3; maybe TRBD1 (5 bases). Per germline, CDR1 SEHNR and CDR2 FQNEAQ (reference sequence). The CDR3 extends over 16 amino acids. V lost 1 base and J lost 0, with 10 bases in between. CDR3 DNA: TGTGCCAGCAGCTTAGGGGGCAGGAGCTCTGGAAACACCATATATTTT. Residues: CASSLGGRSSGNTIYF.

The J gene is TRBJ1-1, the V gene TRBV9, with 11 bases fitting TRBD1. Germline V lookup: CDR1 SGDLS, CDR2 YYNGEE. The ends lost 2 bases at V and 6 bases at J; junction bases unmatched: 9. The CDR3 sequence is 16 residues long. The DNA for the CDR3 is TGTGCCAGCAGCGTCGGGTCGGGACAGGGGGGGGCTGAAGCTTTCTTT. Translating it yields CASSVGSGQGGAEAFF.

The V and J genes are TRBV5-4 and TRBJ1-6; D gene uncertain. V lost 0 bases to trimming and J lost 6 bases, with 10 bases between them. Per germline, CDR1 SGHNT and CDR2 YYREEE (reference sequence). This CDR3 has 15 residues. CDR3 sequence: CASSLAPGVNSPLHF. DNA for the CDR3: TGTGCCAGCAGCTTGGCTCCGGGAGTTAATTCACCCCTCCACTTT. The full variable domain, with the rest looked up from reference TRBV5-4 and TRBJ1-6, is ETGVTQSPTHLIKTRGQQVTLRCSSQSGHNTVSWYQQALGQGPQFIFQYYREEENGRGNFPPRFSGLQFPNYSSELNVNALELDDSALYLCASSLAPGVNSPLHFGNGTRLTVT.

The chain carries TRBV19 and TRBJ1-3, with D unresolved. Germline values: CDR1 LNHDA, CDR2 SQIVND (reference sequence). The CDR3 extends over 16 amino acids. The V end lost 5 bases, the J end lost 0 bases, and 14 bases lay between the germline ends. CDR3 protein: CASSATPGNSGNTIYF. CDR3 bases: TGTGCCAGTAGTGCCACTCCGGGAAACTCTGGAAACACCATATATTTT.

The genes are TRBV19 and TRBJ1-4, with TRBD1 matching 11 bases. J was trimmed by 11 bases and V by 8 bases; bases with no gene match: 7. The CDR3 is 13 residues long. Germline CDR1 reads LNHDA; CDR2 reads SQIVND (reference sequence). As DNA, the CDR3 is TGTGCCAGTTCCGGGACAGGGGGAGGGAAACTGTTTTTT. Protein sequence: CASSGTGGGKLFF.

V and J are TRBV27 and TRBJ2-7, with D possibly TRBD1 on 6 matching bases. The CDR3 is 13 amino acids. V shed 5 bases and J shed 4 bases, with 12 bases lying between them. Germline CDR1 reads MNHEY; CDR2 reads SMNVEV (reference sequence). CDR3 region: CASSKRTDYEQYF. The CDR3 DNA reads TGTGCCAGCAGTAAGCGGACAGATTACGAGCAGTACTTC.

V and J are TRBV7-2 and TRBJ2-3, with TRBD2 matching 7 bases. This CDR3 contains 15 residues. Unmatched junction bases numbered 6, after V lost 5 bases and J lost 1 base. The germline gives CDR1 SGHTA, CDR2 FQGNSA. The CDR3 spells CASSVDTSGTDTQYF. In DNA, the CDR3 is TGTGCCAGCAGCGTAGATACTAGCGGCACAGATACGCAGTATTTT.

The chain joins TRBV30 to TRBJ1-2; D is possibly TRBD1 (5 bases). Per germline, CDR1 GTSNPN and CDR2 SVGIG (reference sequence). This CDR3 is built from 15 residues. Trimming stripped 3 bases from V and 4 bases from J, with 18 bases between. CDR3 bases: TGTGCCTGGAGCCCGCGGGGAGTAGGGGTCTATGGCTACACCTTC. Its protein is CAWSPRGVGVYGYTF.

This rearrangement joins TRBV5-5 to TRBJ1-4; a possible D gene is TRBD1 (5 bases). Germline V CDR1 and CDR2: SGHKS, YYEKEE (reference sequence). Trimming removed 4 bases at V and 12 bases at J, with 13 bases between. The CDR3 loop spans 12 amino acids. CDR3 in DNA: TGTGCCAGCAGCCCCTACGGGGGGGAACTGTTTTTT. This sequence encodes CASSPYGGELFF.